The 28 T cell receptor beta chains below all came from one sample that was sequenced in a study of CXCR3-negative and CXCR3-positive naive CD8 T cells. Regarding the study as a whole: Relative to CXCR3-negative naive cells, CXCR3-positive naive cells had more hydrophobic TRB CDR3s.

These receptors lack a known antigen. The TRB cDNA libraries were prepared by 5' RACE with UMI labels. TCRdb re-called the 5' RACE reads and gives one entry per CDR3 protein, without DNA. This sample's table reports more than 75,000 distinct CDR3 sequences. The sequenced sample was naive CXCR3+ CD8+ T cells from blood. Subset indicated: CD45RO-CCR7+CD27+CD95- naive CD8+ T cells expressing CXCR3 (TNR3+). Receptors originate from a human donor in good health. Some clones in this sample may be carry-over from other donors' samples.

The V gene is TRBV27, the J gene TRBJ2-3; TCRdb returns TRBD2, unconfirmable since there is no DNA. From germline, CDR1 is MNHEY and CDR2 SMNVEV (reference sequence). This CDR3 is 15 amino acids long. Here the CDR3 reads CASSSSGGAPDTQYF.

The chain joins TRBV27 to TRBJ2-1; with no DNA, the TCRdb D assignment of TRBD1 cannot be verified. The CDR3 runs to 15 residues. Germline V gives CDR1 MNHEY, CDR2 SMNVEV (reference sequence). The CDR3 loop reads CASTLGRESYNEQFF.

The chain joins TRBV7-9 to TRBJ2-7. The CDR3 has 12 residues. The germline V gene has CDR1 SEHNR and CDR2 FQNEAQ (reference sequence). The CDR3 sequence: CASSFPEYEQYF.

The chain has TRBV4-1 and TRBJ2-7. Germline assignment: CDR1 MGHRA and CDR2 YSYEKL. The CDR3 consists of 15 residues. The CDR3 spells CASSQDRSLPYEQYF.

The chain couples TRBV15 to TRBJ1-5. Germline V gene lookup returns CDR1 LNHNV and CDR2 YYDKDF (reference sequence). CDR3 size: 16 residues. The CDR3 is CATNSRRTETNQPQHF.

V usage is TRBV4-3 and J usage is TRBJ2-1. This CDR3 comprises 13 residues. Germline values: CDR1 LGHNA, CDR2 YSLEER. CDR3: CASSQENRNEQFF.

This chain connects TRBV29-1 to TRBJ2-7; TCRdb designates TRBD1, a call that cannot be tested without DNA. Germline CDR1 and CDR2: SQVTM and ANQGSEA. There are 12 residues in the CDR3. CDR3 amino acids: CSVIQGMSEQYF.

The CDR3 spells CASSLGTANTEAFF. V is TRBV12-3 or TRBV12-4 and J is TRBJ1-1; there is no DNA to check the TCRdb D call of TRBD1. The CDR3 spans 14 residues.

CDR3 in amino acids: CASSPGPNYGYTF. The chain is built from TRBV7-2 and TRBJ1-2; TCRdb outputs TRBD1, but without DNA this stays unchecked. This CDR3 comprises 13 residues. Germline assignment: CDR1 SGHTA and CDR2 FQGNSA.

The chain recombines TRBV28 with TRBJ1-2; TCRdb proposes TRBD1, but this gene call is untestable without DNA. Looked up from germline, CDR1 is MDHEN and CDR2 is SYDVKM. The CDR3 is 14 residues long. CDR3: CASSLRQGRYGYTF.

The chain links TRBV5-1 to TRBJ2-1. The CDR3 has 14 amino acids. Germline CDR1 and CDR2: SGHRS and YFSETQ. CDR3 in amino acids: CASNAGSSYNEQFF.

This chain uses TRBV29-1 with TRBJ2-1. CDR1 and CDR2 (germline): SQVTM, ANQGSEA. CDR3 length: 13 residues. The chain's CDR3 is CSVDLRNYNEQLF.

The J gene is TRBJ2-1, the V gene TRBV9. Per germline, CDR1 SGDLS and CDR2 YYNGEE. CDR3 length: 15 residues. CDR3 sequence: CASSVDPSSYNEQFF.

The chain is built from TRBV29-1 and TRBJ1-1; TCRdb outputs TRBD1, but without DNA this stays unchecked. The CDR3 sequence is 11 residues long. Germline lookup yields CDR1 SQVTM and CDR2 ANQGSEA. The CDR3 loop is CSVGGGTEAFF.

The rearrangement uses TRBV7-6 and TRBJ2-1; without DNA, the TCRdb call of TRBD2 cannot be checked. The CDR3 spans 16 residues. CDR1 is SGHVS, CDR2 FNYEAQ, per germline. CDR3: CASSSRRTTAYNEQFF.

This chain links TRBV6-2 or TRBV6-3 with TRBJ2-1; TCRdb names TRBD1, which stays unverified in the absence of DNA. This CDR3 has 16 residues. In germline, CDR1 is MNHEY, CDR2 SVGEGT. The CDR3 here is CASSQPLSYRLTEQFF.

This chain uses TRBV7-7 with TRBJ2-1; as DNA is missing, the TRBD1 call by TCRdb cannot be tested. Germline loops: CDR1 SSHAT, CDR2 FNYEAQ (reference sequence). CDR3 length: 17 residues. CDR3 sequence: CASSLASGGQGYNEQFF. Full variable domain (missing parts from reference TRBV7-7 and TRBJ2-1): GAGVSQSPRYKVTKRGQDVTLRCDPISSHATLYWYQQALGQGPEFLTYFNYEAQPDKSGLPSDRFSAERPEGSISTLTIQRTEQRDSAMYRCASSLASGGQGYNEQFFGPGTRLTVL.

The rearrangement joins TRBV28 to TRBJ1-6; the D call of TRBD1 rests on TCRdb alone, since no DNA is present to check it. Germline V lookup: CDR1 MDHEN, CDR2 SYDVKM. CDR3 length: 14 amino acids. CDR3 loop: CASSSPRINSPLHF.

The rearrangement links TRBV14 to TRBJ2-1; the TCRdb call, TRBD1, lacks DNA for checking. The CDR3 consists of 15 residues. Germline values: CDR1 SGHDN, CDR2 FVKESK. The CDR3 here is CASSPGPNSYNEQFF.

The chain's CDR3 is CASSLYGTAYSNQPQHF. The V call is TRBV28, the J call TRBJ1-5; there is no DNA to check the TCRdb D call of TRBD1. Germline CDR1 MDHEN, CDR2 SYDVKM. This CDR3 spans 17 amino acids.

The CDR3 here is CASSQIGTPGNEQFF. J is TRBJ2-1 and V is TRBV3-1; no DNA is available, so the TRBD1 call from TCRdb remains unchecked. Per the germline V gene, CDR1 is LGHDT and CDR2 is YNNKEL (reference sequence). This CDR3 has 15 amino acids.

This chain joins TRBV6-1 and TRBJ2-2; TCRdb designates TRBD1, a call that cannot be tested without DNA. Germline lookup yields CDR1 MNHNS and CDR2 SASEGT. The CDR3 totals 15 residues. CDR3 sequence reads: CASIEAGTGPGELFF.

CDR3 loop: CASKGPSGRNGQIF. V is TRBV19 and J is TRBJ2-1; TCRdb's D call, TRBD2, is unchecked because there is no DNA. The CDR3 length is 14 residues. Looked up from germline, CDR1 is LNHDA and CDR2 is SQIVND (reference sequence).

The rearrangement uses TRBV4-1 and TRBJ2-1. Germline V gene lookup returns CDR1 MGHRA and CDR2 YSYEKL. CDR3 length: 15 amino acids. CDR3 amino acids: CASSQDSLTYNEQFF.

The chain combines TRBV5-1 with TRBJ2-2. The CDR3 runs to 12 residues. Germline CDR1 is SGHRS and CDR2 is YFSETQ. The CDR3 protein is CASSLVSGELFF.

CDR3: CASTFSGYTYGYTF. V gene TRBV6-6 combines with J gene TRBJ1-2. Germline CDR1 reads MNHNY; CDR2 reads SVGAGI (reference sequence). The CDR3 sequence is 14 residues long.

V and J are TRBV7-3 and TRBJ2-5; without DNA, the TCRdb call of TRBD2 cannot be checked. Germline assignment: CDR1 SGHTA and CDR2 FQGTGA. The CDR3 consists of 15 residues. The chain's CDR3 is CASSPMASGKETQYF. Filled out from reference TRBV7-3 and TRBJ2-5, the complete variable domain reads GAGVSQTPSNKVTEKGKYVELRCDPISGHTALYWYRQSLGQGPEFLIYFQGTGAADDSGLPNDRFFAVRPEGSVSTLKIQRTERGDSAVYLCASSPMASGKETQYFGPGTRLLVL.

The chain uses TRBV19 and TRBJ2-1. Germline V lookup: CDR1 LNHDA, CDR2 SQIVND (reference sequence). The CDR3 is 15 residues long. CDR3 region: CASKVWSASNNEQFF. The full variable domain, completed using reference TRBV19 and TRBJ2-1, is DGGITQSPKYLFRKEGQNVTLSCEQNLNHDAMYWYRQDPGQGLRLIYYSQIVNDFQKGDIAEGYSVSREKKESFPLTVTSAQKNPTAFYLCASKVWSASNNEQFFGPGTRLTVL.